The subject of this entry is one T cell receptor (beta chain). A read error may be the cause here, since a much bigger clone is one base away. CDR1 SGHDT and CDR2 YYEEEE come from the germline V gene. This CDR3 contains 16 residues. Using genomic DNA as the template, TCR beta VDJ and CDR3 profiling was carried out. TCRdb ran MiXCR on the reads and lists one entry per CDR3 protein. The top ten clones hold under 15% of a sample with about 180,000 distinct CDR3 sequences, almost 50% of them seen once. The sample is drawn from a study of CD8+CD57+ T cells in acquired aplastic anemia. Study background: CD4+ and CD8+ cells, once sorted, gave DNA averaging about 3 ug.

Selection for sequencing was limited to patients who had shown CD8+CD57+ cell expansion by flow cytometry. The origin of this receptor is a human donor with aplastic anemia. The sample consisted of sorted CD4+, CD8+, or CD8+CD57+ T cells (not recorded which) from PBMCs. The rearrangement uses TRBV5-6 and TRBJ1-1; the match to TRBD1 covers 7 bases. CDR3 protein: CASSLVGGGVGAEALF. The CDR3 DNA reads as TGTGCCAGCAGCTTGGTGGGAGGGGGCGTAGGGGCTGAAGCTCTCTTT.